The rows below give T cell receptor beta chains drawn from one sample of a study of shared clonotypes between healthy human individuals. TCRdb keeps only in-frame clones here, not all; method: immunoSEQ multiplex PCR. The sample lists approximately 1,500,000 clones, 95% to 99% seen once, with around 0.45% in the top ten. The specimen sequenced was naive CD4+ T cells sorted from blood. The source is a man aged 25 to 40 in good health. The conserved cysteine and the conserved F or W are not part of the CDR3 here. A D gene is named only where the DNA matches it firmly.

d_gene	v_gene	CDR3aa
TRBD2	TRBV28	ASSLWPGGLEQF
NA	TRBV29-1	SARTESYEQY
NA	TRBV7-9	ALGRTVPSGANVLT
NA	TRBV28	ASSYLIYEQY
NA	TRBV15	ATSRDFMAYEQY
NA	TRBV28	ASFMNTEAF
NA	TRBV2	ASSPGRGVDEQY
NA	TRBV2	ASSEQDYGYT
TRBD1	TRBV29-1	SVGTTRDRSYEQY
NA	TRBV19	ASSIMLGGPEAF
TRBD2	TRBV5-8	ASSGGTSGTKYTDTQY
NA	TRBV5-5	ASSPTGDTEAF
TRBD2	TRBV11-2	ASSIIAGHNEQF
TRBD2	TRBV5-1	ASRGGTYTDTQY
TRBD2	TRBV11-3	ASSSLAGNEQF
TRBD1	TRBV10-3	AISALTGATEAF
TRBD2	TRBV27	ASSSIRISGSHTGELF
NA	TRBV4-3	ASSQDLGHTGELF
TRBD1	TRBV9	ASSAGQDRVYGYT
TRBD2	TRBV7-8	ASSSPIISGRADTQY
TRBD1	TRBV25-1	ASSQTTGVTYNEQF
TRBD2	TRBV5-1	ASRLAGALYNEQF
NA	TRBV5-4	ASSSTLNYEQY
NA	TRBV19	ASTKGGRNQPQH
TRBD2	TRBV5-1	ASSDPGLAKEQF
TRBD2	TRBV19	ASIKTSGSFTGELF